This T cell receptor (beta chain) was obtained from a study of T cell responses to AZD1222 COVID-19 vaccine. Findings and caveats of the study: Recipients of AZD1222 seropositive at baseline numbered only 5 to 7. Once two AZD1222 doses were given, Spike-specific TCR breadth and depth went up.

Sequenced by immunoSEQ multiplex PCR; TCRdb stores in-frame clones only, minus some. The repertoire holds fewer than 200,000 clones, with roughly 92% as singletons. V was clipped by 5 bases and J by 1 base; unmatched bases: 3. The V gene's germline CDR1 is ENHRY and CDR2 SYGVKD. The CDR3 runs 14 residues. Concerning this clone: The antigen is undetermined.

Sample: peripheral blood, taken on day 0 of AZD1222 vaccination. V usage is TRBV10-3 and J usage is TRBJ1-1; 8 bases match TRBD1. The TCR sequence derives from an adult in good health. The CDR3 coding sequence is TGTGCCATCAGTAAACAGGGGGAGAACACTGAAGCTTTCTTT. It codes for CAISKQGENTEAFF.